The sequence of this TCR beta chain was determined in a study of glioma-infiltrating T cells after dendritic cell vaccination (dated by TCRdb to 2016 to 2017). Regarding the study in general: A cohort of about 15 glioblastoma patients from Phase I and II dendritic cell vaccination trials was included, of whom 9 were newly diagnosed and 6 had recurrent disease. Between about 2002 and 2013, the patients were given dendritic cell vaccination pulsed with autologous tumor lysate. The vaccine was prepared from monocyte-derived dendritic cells that were cultured for seven days with IL-4 and GM-CSF and then pulsed overnight with autologous tumor lysate. Each patient got three intradermal injections of the dendritic cell vaccine, spaced at biweekly intervals, in the arm below the axilla. In glioblastoma patients vaccinated with dendritic cells, deep sequencing of TCR beta CDR3 regions served to measure the amount of tumor-infiltrating lymphocytes and to compare repertoires between tumor and blood. TCR sequencing metrics, including TIL content and tumor-blood repertoire overlap, were correlated with survival after dendritic cell vaccination.

To be selected, patients needed enough residual fresh-frozen tumor tissue and more than two years of available survival data. Molecular status otherwise varied across the glioblastoma patients, but none of them carried an isocitrate dehydrogenase mutation. PBMC were collected before vaccination, two weeks after the third vaccination, and at tumor progression if tumor progression occurred. The Qiagen DNeasy Blood extraction Kit was used to extract genomic DNA. Spanning cysteine to phenylalanine, the CDR3 consists of 14 amino acids. The only DNA kept is the CDR3, 42 bases in frame from the first base. The CDR1 and CDR2 encoded by the germline V gene are MNHEY and SVGAGI. V is trimmed back by 6 bases and J by 4 bases, and the junction contains 4 bases that no gene match accounts for. Comments on this clone: The target of this receptor is not known. Base qualities are not provided; no much larger clone lies one nucleotide away.

TCRB CDR3 regions were amplified from about 2 ug genomic DNA, or all available DNA if less, using the immunoSEQ assay. The multiplex PCR employed 60 forward primers targeting TCR V beta segments and 13 reverse primers targeting J beta segments. To estimate reads per starting template, synthetic control templates were spiked into each sample at limiting dilution. Sequencing produced 87 bp reads on the Illumina HiSeq System. The authors processed their data as follows. PCR and sequencing errors were removed by a nearest neighbor algorithm that merged closely related sequences. TCR overlap was measured as the percentage of unique tumor TCR beta sequences also present in the same patient's peripheral blood. TCRdb obtained this table from immuneACCESS and retained in-frame rearrangements with V and J assigned. These tables miss some clones; where compared with another copy, unresolved V genes account for less than half of the shortfall, and the remainder is unexplained. The DNA gave D and trimming, while V, J and clone size come from that table. Across this sample there are 100,000 or so clones, with approximately 90% seen only once. 15% to 19% of the sample lies in the top ten.

Paper-wide results and their limitations: The response model built on TCR overlap across three groups was characterized as speculative, with prospective validation still needed. The cohort was small and heterogeneous, with few patients having full blood and tumor sets and even fewer initial-recurrent tumor pairs. After dendritic cell vaccination, a higher estimated pretreatment TIL content predicted longer time to progression and longer overall survival. TCR clonality showed no direct relationship with survival, which suggests that a diverse polyclonal response may matter.

This specimen was blood, taken before dendritic cell vaccination. This clonotype originated in a human donor with glioblastoma. This chain is built from TRBV6-5 and TRBJ2-2; 8 central bases correspond to TRBD1. The CDR3 reads as follows: CASRIQGGTGELFF. The DNA reads TGTGCCAGCAGGATACAGGGGGGCACCGGGGAGCTGTTTTTT.